Shown below are 25 T cell receptor beta chains from a single sample sequenced in a study of cytomegalovirus exposure and HLA in healthy donors. PCR employed 60 Vbeta and 13 Jbeta primers. Assay used: immunoSEQ multiplex PCR; TCRdb lists only in-frame clones, some missing. The top ten clones hold around 4.9% of a sample with about 150,000 clones, almost 85% of them seen once. Input material: PBMCs. The receptors derive from a girl aged 10-17 years in good health and CMV-seropositive.

The CDR3 here is CAWSRSRGAGDSPLHF. The DNA of the CDR3 is TGTGCCTGGAGTAGGAGTAGAGGGGCAGGGGATTCACCCCTCCACTTT. The V call is TRBV30, the J call TRBJ1-6; tentative D call: TRBD1 (6 bases). Germline CDR1 reads GTSNPN; CDR2 reads SVGIG (reference sequence). V lost 2 bases to trimming and J lost 8 bases, with 19 bases between them. The CDR3 totals 16 residues.

V usage is TRBV19 and J usage is TRBJ1-1; D not resolved. V shed 1 base and J shed 4 bases, with 4 bases lying between them. The CDR3 contains 12 residues. CDR1 and CDR2 (germline): LNHDA, SQIVND (reference sequence). CDR3 sequence (DNA): TGTGCCAGTAGTATAGGGAGCACTGAAGCTTTCTTT. It yields the protein CASSIGSTEAFF.

This sequence joins TRBV19 and TRBJ1-1; 9 positions match TRBD1. V shed 3 bases, J shed 1 base, and the junction held 3 bases outside the gene matches. Germline CDR1 reads LNHDA; CDR2 reads SQIVND (reference sequence). This CDR3 has 15 residues. CDR3 sequence: CASSIRTGENTEAFF. In nucleotides, the CDR3 is TGTGCCAGTAGTATCCGGACAGGGGAGAACACTGAAGCTTTCTTT.

The V and J genes are TRBV2 and TRBJ1-2; TRBD1 is a possible D gene (6 bases). The germline CDR1 and CDR2 sequences are SNHLY and FYNNEI. This CDR3 region has 13 residues. Trimming removed 4 bases from V and 8 bases from J, with 14 bases in between. The CDR3 protein is CASSGMDRSGYTF. The CDR3, as DNA: TGTGCCAGCAGTGGAATGGACAGATCCGGCTACACCTTC.

The genes are TRBV27 and TRBJ1-1; D is unclear. The CDR3 is 15 amino acids. Between the trimmed V and J ends, which lost 5 bases and 1 base, there was a span of 14 bases. Germline CDR1 reads MNHEY; CDR2 reads SMNVEV (reference sequence). The CDR3 protein is CASSLYRVRNTEAFF. The CDR3 DNA follows: TGTGCCAGCAGTCTATACCGGGTCCGGAACACTGAAGCTTTCTTT.

The chain recombines TRBV11-2 with TRBJ2-1, with TRBD2 matching 12 bases. The germline CDR1 and CDR2 sequences are SGHAT and FQNNGV. The V and J ends lost 7 bases and 7 bases, in that order; junction bases with no gene match: 14. This CDR3 has 17 amino acids. In nucleotides, the CDR3 is TGTGCCAGCACCCAAGGGTCGCTAGCGGGGGGGCTGAATGAGCAGTTCTTC. This encodes CASTQGSLAGGLNEQFF.

V usage is TRBV25-1 and J usage is TRBJ1-5, with a weak D call TRBD1 (6 bases). The CDR3 spans 16 residues. Trimming pared 2 bases from V and 7 bases from J, leaving 18 bases between. Germline CDR1 reads MGHDK; CDR2 reads SYGVNS. The CDR3 bases are TGTGCCAGCAGTGAACAGTTGGGACATTCTATGCAGCCCCAGCATTTT. Residues: CASSEQLGHSMQPQHF.

Concerning this clone itself: Distinct nucleotide sequences in the sample also encode this CDR3. The V gene is TRBV27, the J gene TRBJ1-1; D call uncertain. Germline CDR1 is MNHEY and CDR2 is SMNVEV (reference sequence). Trimming took 2 bases from V and 0 from J, leaving 4 bases between them. The CDR3 is made up of 13 amino acids. In DNA, the CDR3 is TGTGCCAGCAGTTTAACGGTGAACACTGAAGCTTTCTTT. It specifies CASSLTVNTEAFF.

This chain connects TRBV18 to TRBJ1-4, with TRBD1 matching over 7 bases. CDR1 and CDR2 (germline): KGHSH, LQKENI. After removal of 4 bases from V and 7 bases from J, the junction contained 9 bases not matched to a gene. The CDR3 length is 15 residues. The CDR3 DNA follows: TGTGCCAGCTCACAGGGGACAGCCGGCGGTGAAAAACTGTTTTTT. Protein: CASSQGTAGGEKLFF.

This sequence joins TRBV6-5 and TRBJ2-3; the match to TRBD2 covers 10 bases. This CDR3 comprises 15 residues. V was clipped by 6 bases and J by 0 bases; unmatched bases: 3. Germline CDR1 MNHEY, CDR2 SVGAGI. This CDR3 is CASSELAGSTDTQYF. In DNA, the CDR3 is TGTGCCAGCAGCGAACTAGCGGGGAGCACAGATACGCAGTATTTT.

This CDR3 is CASSQAGDTQYF. DNA of the CDR3: TGCGCCAGCAGCCAAGCCGGGGATACGCAGTATTTT. The rearrangement joins TRBV4-1 to TRBJ2-3; no clear D. The germline V gene has CDR1 MGHRA and CDR2 YSYEKL. The V end was cut by 1 base, the J end by 6 bases, with 5 bases between. The CDR3 has 12 amino acids.

J is TRBJ1-2 and V is TRBV5-6, with D possibly being TRBD1 (6 bases). Germline-derived CDR1 and CDR2 are SGHDT and YYEEEE. Trimming cost V 0 bases and J 8 bases, with 17 bases left between them. This CDR3 spans 15 amino acids. CDR3 sequence: CASSLEGQGPRGYTF. The CDR3 DNA reads as TGTGCCAGCAGCTTGGAGGGCCAGGGGCCCCGCGGCTACACCTTC.

This sequence joins TRBV11-2 and TRBJ2-5; the match to TRBD2 covers 8 bases. With V trimmed by 4 bases and J by 4 bases, 8 bases remained unmatched. Germline V CDR1 and CDR2: SGHAT, FQNNGV. The CDR3 covers 15 residues. This CDR3 reads CASSSVAGGPETQYF. The CDR3 DNA is TGTGCCAGCAGCTCCGTGGCGGGGGGTCCAGAGACCCAGTACTTC.

This chain joins TRBV7-9 and TRBJ1-4; the match to TRBD1 covers 11 bases. The CDR3 is 17 amino acids. Trimming at V came to 5 bases and at J to 7 bases, leaving 12 bases not matched to a gene. Per the germline V gene, CDR1 is SEHNR and CDR2 is FQNEAQ (reference sequence). DNA for the CDR3: TGTGCCAGCAGCCTCAGAAATACCGGGACAGGGGGTGAAAAACTGTTTTTT. Protein: CASSLRNTGTGGEKLFF.

The CDR3 DNA is TGTGCCAGTAGTATAGACCTCTACCAGGTAAACGGACAGCCCCAGCATTTT. Translated: CASSIDLYQVNGQPQHF. This rearrangement joins TRBV19 to TRBJ1-5, with unresolved D. This CDR3 is built from 17 residues. V was trimmed by 0 bases and J by 7 bases, leaving 19 bases between them. Germline CDR1 reads LNHDA; CDR2 reads SQIVND (reference sequence).

The chain is built from TRBV19 and TRBJ2-5; 15 bases match TRBD2. Germline values: CDR1 LNHDA, CDR2 SQIVND (reference sequence). The CDR3 totals 14 residues. V shed 6 bases, J shed 5 bases, and the junction held 1 base outside the gene matches. The CDR3 here is CASRGLAGGETQYF. The CDR3, as DNA: TGTGCCAGTAGAGGACTAGCGGGAGGGGAGACCCAGTACTTC.

The chain joins TRBV7-9 to TRBJ2-7; the match to TRBD1 covers 9 bases. The CDR3 extends over 16 amino acids. V lost 5 bases and J lost 2; bases outside the gene matches: 10. Germline values: CDR1 SEHNR, CDR2 FQNEAQ (reference sequence). The CDR3 sequence: CASSGRTGERPYEQYF. CDR3 nucleotides: TGTGCCAGCAGCGGACGGACAGGGGAAAGGCCCTACGAGCAGTACTTC.

Comments on this clone: One junction end does not reproduce the germline sequence, and a read error may be involved. The V call is TRBV19, the J call TRBJ2-1, with 7 bases aligning to TRBD2. The germline V gene encodes CDR1 LNHDA and CDR2 SQIVND (reference sequence). The CDR3 is made up of 18 amino acids. The CDR3 nucleotides read TGTGCCAGTAGTACCCTCCCCCTAAGCGGGACCCATTACAGTGAGCAGTTCTTC. This sequence encodes CASSTLPLSGTHYSEQFF.

The chain joins TRBV19 to TRBJ1-1, with D possibly matching TRBD1 (5 bases). Per the germline V gene, CDR1 is LNHDA and CDR2 is SQIVND (reference sequence). The germline V and J ends were trimmed by 5 bases and 5 bases, with 18 bases remaining between them. The CDR3 contains 15 residues. In nucleotides, the CDR3 is TGTGCCAGTAGTCGTGCCCGGGCCCAGGGTACTGAAGCTTTCTTT. It codes for CASSRARAQGTEAFF.

The V and J genes are TRBV7-2 and TRBJ1-2, with D unresolved. Trimming pared 3 bases from V and 4 bases from J, leaving 9 bases between. From germline, CDR1 is SGHTA and CDR2 FQGNSA. The CDR3 totals 13 residues. The CDR3 here is CASSFGGTYGYTF. As DNA, the CDR3 is TGTGCCAGCAGCTTTGGAGGCACCTATGGCTACACCTTC.

The J gene is TRBJ1-3, the V gene TRBV18; 7 bases fit TRBD1. V trimming: 7 bases; J trimming: 3 bases; junction bases outside the gene matches: 6. CDR1 and CDR2 from the germline V gene are KGHSH and LQKENI. The CDR3 totals 14 residues. DNA of the CDR3: TGTGCCAGCTTACAGGGGAGAGGTGGAAACACCATATATTTT. Protein sequence: CASLQGRGGNTIYF.

This clone appeared once. V and J are TRBV5-8 and TRBJ2-7; 9 bases map to TRBD1. Germline loops: CDR1 SGHTS, CDR2 YDEGEE. The V gene end was trimmed by 0 bases and the J gene end by 3 bases; junction bases not matched to a gene: 4. The CDR3 is made up of 15 amino acids. This chain's CDR3 is CASSLDGTGIYEQYF. For the CDR3, the DNA is TGTGCCAGCAGCTTGGATGGGACAGGGATCTACGAGCAGTACTTC.

The V call is TRBV2, the J call TRBJ1-1; D is possibly TRBD1 (5 bases). The CDR3 length is 10 residues. The germline V gene encodes CDR1 SNHLY and CDR2 FYNNEI. V lost 8 bases to trimming and J lost 10 bases, with 11 bases between them. CDR3 nucleotides: TGTGCCAGCGAGGACACGGGAGCTTTCTTT. Protein product: CASEDTGAFF.

In regard to this clone: One end of the junction varies from germline; a read error may be responsible. The rearrangement uses TRBV7-7 and TRBJ2-1, with 11 bases matching TRBD2. The CDR3 runs to 15 residues. Germline-derived CDR1 and CDR2 are SSHAT and FNYEAQ (reference sequence). The DNA for the CDR3 is TGTGCTAGCAGCAAAACTAGCGGGGGTTTCAATGAGCAGTTCTTC. Translation gives CASSKTSGGFNEQFF.

This chain links TRBV5-1 with TRBJ2-5, with 9 bases that match TRBD1. This CDR3 has 15 amino acids. Germline CDR1 reads SGHRS; CDR2 reads YFSETQ. J was trimmed by 4 bases and V by 0 bases; bases with no gene match: 4. CDR3 nucleotides: TGCGCCAGCAGCTTGGATCCGGGACAGGGAGAGACCCAGTACTTC. As protein: CASSLDPGQGETQYF.